The 21 T cell receptor beta chains below all came from one sample that was sequenced in a study of blood T cell repertoires in COVID-19. Sequencing used immunoSEQ multiplex PCR; TCRdb keeps in-frame clones, though not all of them. Of roughly 11,000 clones in the sample, 70% to 90% were seen once. Sequencing input: peripheral blood. The receptors shown here come from a woman between 55 and 75 years old with active COVID-19.

The V call is TRBV30, the J call TRBJ2-4; 9 bases match TRBD1. J lost 6 bases, V lost 1 base, and 7 bases had no gene match. Germline V gene data show CDR1 as GTSNPN and CDR2 as SVGIG (reference sequence). The CDR3 consists of 15 residues. The CDR3 reads CAWSAITGGLNIQYF. The CDR3 DNA follows: TGTGCCTGGAGTGCTATTACAGGGGGCTTAAACATTCAGTACTTC. Full variable domain (outside the CDR3, taken from reference TRBV30 and TRBJ2-4): SQTIHQWPATLVQPVGSPLSLECTVEGTSNPNLYWYRQAAGRGLQLLFYSVGIGQISSEVPQNLSASRPQDRQFILSSKKLLLSDSGFYLCAWSAITGGLNIQYFGAGTRLSVL.

The V and J genes are TRBV7-2 and TRBJ2-4; 10 nucleotides agree with TRBD1. This CDR3 is built from 15 residues. Unmatched junction bases numbered 3, after V lost 2 bases and J lost 5 bases. From germline, CDR1 is SGHTA and CDR2 FQGNSA. CDR3 DNA: TGTGCCAGCAGCTTAAAGACAGGGGGCGAAAACATTCAGTACTTC. Protein product: CASSLKTGGENIQYF.

This rearrangement joins TRBV5-5 to TRBJ2-7; no firm D call. CDR1 and CDR2 (germline): SGHKS, YYEKEE (reference sequence). This CDR3 is 12 amino acids long. Trimming took off 2 bases at V and 7 bases at J, with 10 bases between the two ends. The CDR3 region is CASSFTFREQYF. As DNA, the CDR3 is TGTGCCAGCAGCTTTACTTTTCGGGAGCAGTACTTC.

The chain uses TRBV9 and TRBJ2-3; TRBD2 matches 16 bases. CDR3 size: 19 residues. V was clipped by 4 bases and J by 1 base; unmatched bases: 9. Germline loops: CDR1 SGDLS, CDR2 YYNGEE. The CDR3 DNA reads TGTGCCAGCAGCCCGGGACTAGCGGGGGGGCGGATCGGCACAGATACGCAGTATTTT. This gives the protein CASSPGLAGGRIGTDTQYF.

The sample holds a few counts of this clone. The rearrangement links TRBV7-9 to TRBJ2-7; 11 bases line up with TRBD2. With 5 bases clipped from V and 0 bases from J, the junction kept 6 bases outside the gene matches. The CDR3 extends over 16 amino acids. CDR1 and CDR2 from the germline V gene are SEHNR and FQNEAQ (reference sequence). CDR3 amino acids: CASSELTSGSSYEQYF. DNA for the CDR3: TGTGCCAGCAGCGAACTAACTAGCGGGAGCTCCTACGAGCAGTACTTC.

This sequence joins TRBV6-5 and TRBJ1-1; D unclear. Trimming stripped 0 bases from V and 1 base from J, with 3 bases between. CDR1 is MNHEY and CDR2 is SVGAGI in the germline V gene. The CDR3 runs 13 residues. The chain's CDR3 is CASSYSRNTEAFF. DNA for the CDR3: TGTGCCAGCAGTTACTCGAGGAACACTGAAGCTTTCTTT.

The chain links TRBV3-1 (or the pseudogene TRBV3-2) to TRBJ2-2; D is undetermined. This CDR3 has 12 amino acids. The ends were cut back, 6 bases at V and 7 bases at J, with 9 bases in the middle. Germline CDR1 reads LGHDT; CDR2 reads YNNKEL (reference sequence). The DNA for the CDR3 is TGTGCCAGCAGTTACACGGGCGGGGAGCTGTTTTTT. Its protein product is CASSYTGGELFF.

The chain is built from TRBV6-2 or TRBV6-3 and TRBJ2-1; D gene ambiguous. Trimming removed 5 bases at V and 4 bases at J, with 9 bases between. This CDR3 has 13 residues. Germline V CDR1 and CDR2: MNHEY, SVGEGT. CDR3 sequence (DNA): TGTGCCAGCAGTACTAAAATTTACAATGAGCAGTTCTTC. Translated: CASSTKIYNEQFF.

The chain combines TRBV5-6 with TRBJ1-2; D possibly corresponds to TRBD1 (6 bases). V lost 4 bases and J lost 8, with 12 bases in between. CDR1 and CDR2 from the germline V gene are SGHDT and YYEEEE. This CDR3 contains 12 residues. The CDR3 sequence: CASSVGTPGYTF. The CDR3 coding sequence is TGTGCCAGCAGCGTCGGGACACCCGGCTACACCTTC.

The chain has TRBV6-1 and TRBJ2-7; weak D call: TRBD2 (6 bases). The CDR3 has 15 amino acids. Per the germline V gene, CDR1 is MNHNS and CDR2 is SASEGT. The V gene lost 0 bases and the J gene lost 2 bases, with 11 bases spanning the gap. Written as DNA, the CDR3 is TGTGCCAGCAGTGAAGCAGCTAGCGCGCCCTACGAGCAGTACTTC. It translates to CASSEAASAPYEQYF.

The chain has TRBV9 and TRBJ2-2; TRBD1 matches at 8 bases. V dropped 0 bases and J dropped 4; count of bases not matched to a gene: 5. In germline, CDR1 is SGDLS, CDR2 YYNGEE. CDR3 length: 16 amino acids. As DNA, the CDR3 is TGTGCCAGCAGCGTAGGGAGCAGGGGGCTCACCGGGGAGCTGTTTTTT. This codes for CASSVGSRGLTGELFF.

V and J are TRBV7-9 and TRBJ2-1; D not certain. The germline V gene has CDR1 SEHNR and CDR2 FQNEAQ (reference sequence). Trimming took 1 base from V and 7 from J, leaving 8 bases between them. CDR3 length: 13 amino acids. CDR3 residues: CASSLEAGNEQFF. The CDR3 DNA is TGTGCCAGCAGCTTAGAGGCAGGTAATGAGCAGTTCTTC.

This chain uses TRBV2 with TRBJ2-5, with D maybe TRBD2 (7 bases). This CDR3 contains 16 residues. CDR1 is SNHLY and CDR2 is FYNNEI in the germline V gene. Trimming removed 0 bases from V and 4 bases from J, with 15 bases in between. CDR3 sequence reads: CASSEARSGGAETQYF. In DNA, the CDR3 is TGTGCCAGCAGTGAAGCGAGATCGGGGGGCGCAGAGACCCAGTACTTC.

This chain links TRBV6-5 with TRBJ2-7, with TRBD2 identical over 9 bases. From germline, CDR1 is MNHEY and CDR2 SVGAGI. The CDR3 length is 15 residues. Trimming cost V 7 bases and J 3 bases; bases outside gene matches: 10. The CDR3 DNA reads TGTGCCAGCATGACGCTAGCGGGACCCCTCTACGAGCAGTACTTC. It encodes CASMTLAGPLYEQYF.

The rearrangement joins TRBV3-1 (or the pseudogene TRBV3-2) to TRBJ2-1, with 7 bases matching TRBD2. J gave up 10 bases and V 4 bases, and 7 bases lay outside the gene matches. This CDR3 is built from 13 residues. Germline CDR1 is LGHDT and CDR2 is YNNKEL (reference sequence). For the CDR3, the DNA is TGTGCCAGCAGCCCCCCGGGACTATGGGAGCAGTTCTTC. It translates to CASSPPGLWEQFF.

This clone was counted only a few times. The rearrangement links TRBV29-1 to TRBJ1-2, with D unresolved. Trimming pared 5 bases from V and 6 bases from J, leaving 13 bases between. The CDR3 extends over 12 amino acids. CDR1 is SQVTM and CDR2 is ANQGSEA in the germline V gene. The CDR3 bases are TGCAGCGTTATTTTTCCCGGGGATGGCTACACCTTC. Protein: CSVIFPGDGYTF.

The chain is built from TRBV19 and TRBJ1-4, with TRBD1 as a possible D gene (5 bases). There are 15 residues in the CDR3. Trimming shortened V by 4 bases and J by 3 bases, and 12 bases separated the two germline ends. Germline CDR1 reads LNHDA; CDR2 reads SQIVND (reference sequence). The CDR3 here is CASSRIGTPNEKLFF. The CDR3 DNA sequence: TGTGCCAGTAGTAGGATCGGGACTCCTAATGAAAAACTGTTTTTT.

The rearrangement joins TRBV5-1 to TRBJ2-5; maybe TRBD1 (6 bases). The V end was cut by 0 bases, the J end by 2 bases, with 8 bases between. This CDR3 region has 14 residues. Germline V CDR1 and CDR2: SGHRS, YFSETQ. DNA of the CDR3: TGCGCCAGCAGCTTGGTCGGACAGCAAGAGACCCAGTACTTC. It specifies CASSLVGQQETQYF.

This sequence joins TRBV2 and TRBJ2-5; 10 bases line up with TRBD2. This CDR3 spans 14 amino acids. Germline V gene data show CDR1 as SNHLY and CDR2 as FYNNEI. The V segment lost 9 bases and the J segment 2 bases; nucleotides outside the gene matches: 6. The DNA for the CDR3 is TGTGCCAGTGAACTAGCGGGAAGACAAGAGACCCAGTACTTC. It codes for CASELAGRQETQYF.

V and J are TRBV11-2 and TRBJ2-7; 8 bases are shared with TRBD1. The CDR3 is 14 amino acids. Germline lookup yields CDR1 SGHAT and CDR2 FQNNGV. The V segment lost 5 bases and the J segment 2 bases; nucleotides outside the gene matches: 5. In DNA form, the CDR3 reads TGTGCCAGCAGCGCTACAGGGGGTCCCTACGAGCAGTACTTC. Protein sequence: CASSATGGPYEQYF.

V usage is TRBV18 and J usage is TRBJ1-3; D unresolved. The germline V and J ends were trimmed by 4 bases and 0 bases, with 13 bases remaining between them. The CDR3 has 16 amino acids. Germline CDR1 KGHSH, CDR2 LQKENI. CDR3 amino acids: CASSLRTLSSGNTIYF. The CDR3 DNA sequence: TGTGCCAGCTCACTACGGACTCTGAGCTCTGGAAACACCATATATTTT.